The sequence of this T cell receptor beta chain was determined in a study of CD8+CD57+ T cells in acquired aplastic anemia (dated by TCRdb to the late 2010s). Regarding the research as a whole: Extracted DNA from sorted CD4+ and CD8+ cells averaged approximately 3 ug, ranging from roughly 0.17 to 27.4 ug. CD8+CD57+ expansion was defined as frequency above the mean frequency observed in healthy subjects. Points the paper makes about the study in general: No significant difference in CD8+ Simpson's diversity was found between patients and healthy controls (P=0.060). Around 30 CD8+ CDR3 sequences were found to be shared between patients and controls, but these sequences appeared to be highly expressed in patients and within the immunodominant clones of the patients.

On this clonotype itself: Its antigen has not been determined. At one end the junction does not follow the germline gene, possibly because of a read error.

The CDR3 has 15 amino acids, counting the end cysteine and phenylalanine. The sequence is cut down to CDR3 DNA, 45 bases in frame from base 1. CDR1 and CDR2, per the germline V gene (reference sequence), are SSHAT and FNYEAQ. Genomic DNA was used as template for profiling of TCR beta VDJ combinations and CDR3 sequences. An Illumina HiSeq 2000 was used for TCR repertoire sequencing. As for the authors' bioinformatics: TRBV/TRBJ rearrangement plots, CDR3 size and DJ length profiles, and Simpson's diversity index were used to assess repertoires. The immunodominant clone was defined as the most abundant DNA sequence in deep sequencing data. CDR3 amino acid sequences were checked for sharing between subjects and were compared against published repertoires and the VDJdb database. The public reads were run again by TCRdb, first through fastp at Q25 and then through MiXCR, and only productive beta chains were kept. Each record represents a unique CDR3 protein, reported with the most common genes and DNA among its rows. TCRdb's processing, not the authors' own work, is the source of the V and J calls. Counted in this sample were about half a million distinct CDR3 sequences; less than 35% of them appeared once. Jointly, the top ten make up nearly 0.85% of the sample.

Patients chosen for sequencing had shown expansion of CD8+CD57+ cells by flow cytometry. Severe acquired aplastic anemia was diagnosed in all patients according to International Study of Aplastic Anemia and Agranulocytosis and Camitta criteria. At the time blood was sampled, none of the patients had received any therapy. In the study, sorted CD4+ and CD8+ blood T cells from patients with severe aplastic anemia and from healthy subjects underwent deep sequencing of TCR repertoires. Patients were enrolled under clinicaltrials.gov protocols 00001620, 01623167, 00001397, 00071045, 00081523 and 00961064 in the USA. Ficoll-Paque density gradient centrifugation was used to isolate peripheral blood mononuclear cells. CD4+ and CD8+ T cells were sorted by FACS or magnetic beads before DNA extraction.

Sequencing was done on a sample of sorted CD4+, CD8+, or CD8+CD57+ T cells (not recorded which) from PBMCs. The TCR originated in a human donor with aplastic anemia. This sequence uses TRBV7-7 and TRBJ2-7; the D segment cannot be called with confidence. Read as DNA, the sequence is TGTGCTAGCAGCCAAGACGTAAGGGTTGTCCACGAGCGGTACTTC. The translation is CASSQDVRVVHERYF.